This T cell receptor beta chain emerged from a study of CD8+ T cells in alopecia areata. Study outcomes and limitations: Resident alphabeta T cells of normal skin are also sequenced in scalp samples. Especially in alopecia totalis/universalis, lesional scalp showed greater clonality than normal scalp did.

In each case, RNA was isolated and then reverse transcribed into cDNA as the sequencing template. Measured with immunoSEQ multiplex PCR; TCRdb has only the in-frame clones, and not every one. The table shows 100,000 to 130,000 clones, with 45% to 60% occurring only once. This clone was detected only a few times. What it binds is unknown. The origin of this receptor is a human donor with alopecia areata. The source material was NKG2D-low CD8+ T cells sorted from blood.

Here the CDR3 DNA reads TGTGCCAGCAGCCGGCCAGGGACAGGGTCGTCTTGGAATGAGCAGTTCTTC. It specifies CASSRPGTGSSWNEQFF. J is TRBJ2-1 and V is TRBV7-9, with 9 bases matching TRBD1. This CDR3 has 17 amino acids. V lost 5 bases and J lost 7; bases outside the gene matches: 15. Germline CDR1 SEHNR, CDR2 FQNEAQ (reference sequence).